A selection of T cell receptor beta chains follows, all from one sample in a study of Ad26.COV2.S vaccination and SARS-CoV-2 variants. Assay: immunoSEQ multiplex PCR; the TCRdb copy retains only in-frame clones and omits some. This table holds around 300,000 clones, about 88% found once. This specimen was peripheral blood, taken in a trial of Ad26.COV2.S vaccine versus placebo. The receptors were gathered from a person between 18 and 65 years old who received the Ad26.COV2.S COVID-19 vaccine or a placebo. Both conserved end residues are part of each CDR3. Each record gives: clone size, J gene, V gene, D gene, CDR3 protein, CDR3 DNA. D genes are given only for firm matches. Clone size is given for some rows only: seen once, a few or many times, or a class if the clone is expanded.

size: NA; J: TRBJ2-7; V: TRBV30; D: NA; CDR3: CAWMGMAEQYF; DNA: TGTGCCTGGATGGGCATGGCCGAGCAGTACTTC
size: NA; J: TRBJ2-7; V: TRBV5-6; D: TRBD1; CDR3: CASSLGQGDYYEQYF; DNA: TGTGCCAGCAGCTTAGGACAGGGGGACTACTACGAGCAGTACTTC
size: NA; J: TRBJ1-4; V: TRBV18; D: NA; CDR3: CASSPGVSEKLFF; DNA: TGTGCCAGCTCACCAGGGGTGAGTGAAAAACTGTTTTTT
size: NA; J: TRBJ1-2; V: TRBV28; D: NA; CDR3: CASSIGRNYGYTF; DNA: TGTGCCAGCTCCATCGGGAGGAACTATGGCTACACCTTC
size: NA; J: TRBJ2-1; V: TRBV7-9; D: NA; CDR3: CASSLSVGVNEQFF; DNA: TGTGCCAGCAGCTTAAGCGTCGGGGTGAATGAGCAGTTCTTC
size: NA; J: TRBJ1-4; V: TRBV9; D: NA; CDR3: CASSLPGATNEKLFF; DNA: TGTGCCAGCAGCCTTCCAGGGGCAACTAATGAAAAACTGTTTTTT
size: NA; J: TRBJ2-5; V: TRBV27; D: TRBD2; CDR3: CASNEAGAFETQYF; DNA: TGTGCCAGCAATGAAGCGGGAGCGTTTGAGACCCAGTACTTC
size: NA; J: TRBJ2-7; V: TRBV11-3; D: NA; CDR3: CASSFLGGEQYF; DNA: TGTGCCAGCAGCTTCCTAGGGGGCGAGCAGTACTTC
size: NA; J: TRBJ1-6; V: TRBV27; D: NA; CDR3: CASRKGPGFNSPLHF; DNA: TGTGCCAGCAGAAAGGGTCCGGGTTTTAATTCACCCCTCCACTTT
size: NA; J: TRBJ2-1; V: TRBV12-3/TRBV12-4; D: NA; CDR3: CASRSPLGNEQFF; DNA: TGTGCCAGCAGATCCCCTCTAGGCAATGAGCAGTTCTTC
size: NA; J: TRBJ1-4; V: TRBV18; D: NA; CDR3: CASSPNIQDEKLFF; DNA: TGTGCCAGCTCACCGAATATCCAAGACGAAAAACTGTTTTTT
size: NA; J: TRBJ2-3; V: TRBV11-2; D: TRBD2; CDR3: CASSSPGLAGGGTDTQYF; DNA: TGTGCCAGCAGCTCACCAGGACTAGCGGGGGGGGGCACAGATACGCAGTATTTT
size: NA; J: TRBJ1-6; V: TRBV5-6; D: NA; CDR3: CASSPGQDNSPLHF; DNA: TGTGCCAGCAGCCCCGGACAAGATAATTCACCCCTCCACTTT
size: NA; J: TRBJ2-7; V: TRBV6-6; D: TRBD2; CDR3: CASSYTSGASYEQYF; DNA: TGTGCCAGCAGTTACACTAGCGGGGCATCCTACGAGCAGTACTTC
size: NA; J: TRBJ2-3; V: TRBV7-2; D: TRBD1; CDR3: CASSPTGGKDTQYF; DNA: TGTGCCAGCAGCCCGACAGGGGGCAAAGATACGCAGTATTTT
size: NA; J: TRBJ2-2; V: TRBV12-5; D: NA; CDR3: CASGSPPGELFF; DNA: TGTGCTAGTGGTTCACCGCCCGGGGAGCTGTTTTTT
size: once; J: TRBJ2-7; V: TRBV9; D: NA; CDR3: CASSVEGHEQYF; DNA: TGTGCCAGCAGCGTAGAGGGCCACGAGCAGTACTTC
size: NA; J: TRBJ1-1; V: TRBV10-3; D: TRBD1; CDR3: CAISGALGGQEYTEAFF; DNA: TGTGCCATCAGTGGGGCCCTCGGGGGACAGGAGTACACTGAAGCTTTCTTT
size: few; J: TRBJ1-2; V: TRBV7-2; D: NA; CDR3: CASSKASSNYGYTF; DNA: TGTGCCAGCAGCAAAGCGTCCTCTAACTATGGCTACACCTTC
size: NA; J: TRBJ1-5; V: TRBV4-3; D: NA; CDR3: CASSQDDGRRQPQHF; DNA: TGCGCCAGCAGCCAAGACGACGGTCGAAGACAGCCCCAGCATTTT
size: NA; J: TRBJ2-1; V: TRBV28; D: TRBD1; CDR3: CASRGTGEVGGRNEQFF; DNA: TGTGCCAGCAGGGGGACAGGGGAAGTCGGGGGCCGGAATGAGCAGTTCTTC
size: NA; J: TRBJ2-3; V: TRBV6-4; D: TRBD2; CDR3: CASSVGSGSTDTQYF; DNA: TGTGCCAGCAGTGTAGGTAGCGGGAGTACAGATACGCAGTATTTT
size: NA; J: TRBJ1-3; V: TRBV9; D: NA; CDR3: CASSAHSTSGNTIYF; DNA: TGTGCCAGCAGCGCGCATTCTACCTCTGGAAACACCATATATTTT
size: NA; J: TRBJ2-7; V: TRBV29-1; D: TRBD1; CDR3: CSVEVQQGPTYEQYF; DNA: TGCAGCGTTGAAGTCCAACAGGGGCCTACCTACGAGCAGTACTTC
size: NA; J: TRBJ2-2; V: TRBV6-1; D: NA; CDR3: CASSDRVAGELFF; DNA: TGTGCCAGCAGTGACAGGGTGGCCGGGGAGCTGTTTTTT
size: NA; J: TRBJ2-1; V: TRBV3-1/TRBV3-2; D: NA; CDR3: CASSQGISGNEQFF; DNA: TGTGCCAGCAGCCAAGGTATTAGCGGAAATGAGCAGTTCTTC
size: once; J: TRBJ2-7; V: TRBV5-1; D: TRBD1; CDR3: CASNFAGTGDEQYF; DNA: TGCGCCAGCAACTTCGCCGGGACAGGGGACGAGCAGTACTTC
size: few; J: TRBJ2-7; V: TRBV7-9; D: TRBD2; CDR3: CASSSGLAGRREQYF; DNA: TGTGCCAGCAGCTCCGGACTAGCGGGAAGGCGCGAGCAGTACTTC
size: NA; J: TRBJ1-2; V: TRBV4-2; D: NA; CDR3: CASSQDPDYNYGYTF; DNA: TGTGCCAGCAGCCAAGATCCAGACTACAACTATGGCTACACCTTC
size: once; J: TRBJ2-7; V: TRBV21-1; D: NA; CDR3: CASREREGLNLYEQYF; DNA: TGTGCCAGCCGTGAGCGGGAGGGCCTTAATTTATACGAGCAGTACTTC
size: NA; J: TRBJ2-5; V: TRBV29-1; D: NA; CDR3: CSVGGGQETQYF; DNA: TGCAGCGTTGGGGGCGGCCAAGAGACCCAGTACTTC
size: NA; J: TRBJ2-7; V: TRBV19; D: NA; CDR3: CASHGQSSYEQYF; DNA: TGTGCCAGCCACGGACAGAGCTCCTACGAGCAGTACTTC
size: NA; J: TRBJ2-5; V: TRBV29-1; D: TRBD1; CDR3: CSVVSDRGPRETQYF; DNA: TGCAGCGTTGTATCGGACAGGGGGCCCCGAGAGACCCAGTACTTC
size: NA; J: TRBJ2-5; V: TRBV19; D: NA; CDR3: CASSRTVTETQYF; DNA: TGTGCCAGTAGTAGGACAGTGACAGAGACCCAGTACTTC
size: NA; J: TRBJ2-7; V: TRBV4-2; D: NA; CDR3: CASSQEELGEQYF; DNA: TGTGCCAGCAGCCAAGAGGAGTTAGGCGAGCAGTACTTC
size: NA; J: TRBJ1-5; V: TRBV30; D: NA; CDR3: CAWNREFDQPQHF; DNA: TGTGCCTGGAATAGGGAGTTTGATCAGCCCCAGCATTTT
size: NA; J: TRBJ2-3; V: TRBV7-3; D: NA; CDR3: CASSLTLRTDTQYF; DNA: TGTGCCAGCAGCTTAACGCTCAGGACAGATACGCAGTATTTT
size: NA; J: TRBJ2-6; V: TRBV19; D: NA; CDR3: CASSYSGANVLTF; DNA: TGTGCCAGTAGCTACTCTGGGGCCAACGTCCTGACTTTC
size: NA; J: TRBJ2-1; V: TRBV6-5; D: NA; CDR3: CASTGAWKEQFF; DNA: TGTGCCAGCACCGGTGCCTGGAAGGAGCAGTTCTTC
size: NA; J: TRBJ1-2; V: TRBV30; D: NA; CDR3: CAWMDGSYGYTF; DNA: TGTGCCTGGATGGACGGGAGCTATGGCTACACCTTC
size: NA; J: TRBJ1-1; V: TRBV6-2/TRBV6-3; D: NA; CDR3: CATNPFPGQELPEAFF; DNA: TGTGCCACCAACCCCTTTCCGGGACAAGAGTTACCCGAAGCTTTCTTT
size: NA; J: TRBJ2-1; V: TRBV7-2; D: TRBD2; CDR3: CASSLERDPYNEQFF; DNA: TGTGCCAGCAGCTTAGAGCGGGACCCGTACAATGAGCAGTTCTTC
size: NA; J: TRBJ2-5; V: TRBV9; D: TRBD1; CDR3: CASMERQGGSETQYF; DNA: TGTGCCAGCATGGAGAGACAGGGGGGATCAGAGACCCAGTACTTC
size: NA; J: TRBJ1-2; V: TRBV27; D: NA; CDR3: CASSLSGYGYTF; DNA: TGTGCCAGCAGTTTATCAGGATATGGCTACACCTTC
size: NA; J: TRBJ2-5; V: TRBV18; D: TRBD1; CDR3: CASSQTGGTEETQYF; DNA: TGTGCCAGCTCACAGACAGGGGGCACAGAAGAGACCCAGTACTTC
size: few; J: TRBJ2-7; V: TRBV11-1; D: TRBD1; CDR3: CASSGQGASYEQYF; DNA: TGTGCCAGCAGCGGACAGGGGGCCTCCTACGAGCAGTACTTC
size: NA; J: TRBJ1-1; V: TRBV6-6; D: NA; CDR3: CASSYRTENTEAFF; DNA: TGTGCCAGCAGTTACCGGACAGAGAACACTGAAGCTTTCTTT
size: NA; J: TRBJ2-2; V: TRBV20-1; D: NA; CDR3: CSASRSLDGELFF; DNA: TGCAGTGCTAGTCGTTCCCTGGACGGGGAGCTGTTTTTT
size: few; J: TRBJ2-5; V: TRBV15; D: TRBD1; CDR3: CATSQGAIGEETQYF; DNA: TGTGCCACCAGCCAGGGGGCGATAGGTGAAGAGACCCAGTACTTC
size: NA; J: TRBJ2-3; V: TRBV5-1; D: NA; CDR3: CASSHGSTDTQYF; DNA: TGCGCCAGCAGCCATGGAAGCACAGATACGCAGTATTTT
size: NA; J: TRBJ2-7; V: TRBV5-4; D: TRBD1; CDR3: CASSPQGTYEQYF; DNA: TGTGCCAGCAGCCCACAGGGGACCTACGAGCAGTACTTC
size: many; J: TRBJ2-7; V: TRBV29-1; D: NA; CDR3: CSVVETGREQYF; DNA: TGCAGCGTTGTAGAGACAGGGAGGGAGCAGTACTTC
size: once; J: TRBJ1-1; V: TRBV18; D: NA; CDR3: CASSPLFDSANTEAFF; DNA: TGTGCCAGCTCACCGCTATTCGACAGCGCGAACACTGAAGCTTTCTTT